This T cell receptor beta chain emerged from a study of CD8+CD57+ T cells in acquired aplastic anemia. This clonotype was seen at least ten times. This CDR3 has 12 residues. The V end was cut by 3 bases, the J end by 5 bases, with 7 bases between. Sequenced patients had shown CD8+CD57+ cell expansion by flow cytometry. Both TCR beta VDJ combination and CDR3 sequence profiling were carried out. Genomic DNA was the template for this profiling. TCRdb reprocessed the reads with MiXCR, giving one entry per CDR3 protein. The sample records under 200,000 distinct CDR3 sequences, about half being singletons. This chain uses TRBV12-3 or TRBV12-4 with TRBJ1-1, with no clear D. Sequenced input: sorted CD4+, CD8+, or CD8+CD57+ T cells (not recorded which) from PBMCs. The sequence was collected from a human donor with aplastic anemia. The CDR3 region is CASSFRETEAFF. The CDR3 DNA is TGTGCCAGCAGTTTTAGGGAGACTGAAGCTTTCTTT.